A selection of T cell receptor beta chains follows, all from one sample in a study of response to subunit inactivated influenza vaccine. MiXCR, applied by TCRdb to the RT-PCR reads, yields one record per CDR3 protein. The data show about 500,000 distinct CDR3 sequences, 15% to 20% seen once. Sequenced material: CD4+ T cells sorted from PBMCs, taken around 25 months after vaccination. These receptors were collected from a man between 50 and 69 years old who received an inactivated influenza vaccine. Both conserved end residues are part of each CDR3. The D gene is left open where the match is weak.

v_gene,len,j_gene,d_gene,CDR3aa
TRBV7-3,14,TRBJ2-1,-,CASSLRGNYNEQFF
TRBV7-2,12,TRBJ2-5,TRBD1,CASRRTGETQYF
TRBV4-3,15,TRBJ2-4,-,CASSQEAWGPYIQYF
TRBV20-1,14,TRBJ2-7,TRBD1,CSARDRDRVAEQYF
TRBV11-3,14,TRBJ2-1,-,CASSPALEGDEQFF
TRBV10-3,15,TRBJ2-1,TRBD2,CAISGTSVTADEQFF
TRBV25-1,15,TRBJ2-3,-,CASSVRGGLGDTQYF
TRBV21-1,16,TRBJ2-2,-,CASSKRRECSSGELFF
TRBV2,14,TRBJ1-3,TRBD1,CASSGTGAGNTIYF
TRBV20-1,15,TRBJ2-3,TRBD2,CSASGTRGGTDTQYF
TRBV29-1,17,TRBJ2-2,TRBD2,CSVSGTSGRRSTGELFF
TRBV28,14,TRBJ2-2,-,CASSLGQITGELFF
TRBV7-8,14,TRBJ1-1,-,CASSSASLNTEAFF
TRBV2,13,TRBJ2-2,-,CASRDRATGELFF
TRBV18,13,TRBJ2-7,-,CASSREFFQEQYF
TRBV5-1,16,TRBJ2-5,-,CASSPGGSKDQETQYF
TRBV2,15,TRBJ1-1,-,CASRAFGGGNTEAFF
TRBV11-2,15,TRBJ1-1,-,CASTLSHPMNTEAFF
TRBV7-8,15,TRBJ1-5,TRBD1,CASSYGQNSGGRQHF
TRBV2,13,TRBJ2-1,TRBD1,CASSVGQNNEQFF
TRBV12-5,14,TRBJ2-7,-,CASAKGGGSYEQYF
TRBV2,14,TRBJ2-5,-,CASSVGRFQETQYF
TRBV20-1,15,TRBJ2-5,TRBD2,CSAILAGGFKETQYF
TRBV12-3/TRBV12-4,12,TRBJ2-2,-,CASSFYLGELFF
TRBV20-1,14,TRBJ2-3,TRBD1,CSARIGTGVDTQYF
TRBV6-2/TRBV6-3,16,TRBJ2-1,TRBD1,CASRIAGQGAYNEQFF
TRBV2,13,TRBJ2-7,-,CASSVESSYEQYF
TRBV6-1,14,TRBJ2-7,-,CASRGAAPGYEQYF
TRBV2,13,TRBJ1-1,-,CASQNGRGTEAFF
TRBV20-1,13,TRBJ2-2,-,CSAGPKSTGELFF
TRBV5-1,16,TRBJ2-1,TRBD2,CASSVQTSGGYNEQFF
TRBV12-3/TRBV12-4,15,TRBJ1-1,-,CASSLVTPKNTEAFF
TRBV20-1,14,TRBJ2-5,-,CSARDVQGRETQYF
TRBV18,13,TRBJ1-2,-,CASSNTGPGGYTF
TRBV20-1,15,TRBJ2-3,-,CSASDSQEVTDTQYF
TRBV5-6,15,TRBJ2-5,-,CASSLPGSNQETQYF
TRBV5-1,16,TRBJ2-5,-,CASSSSQQGFQETQYF
TRBV11-2,15,TRBJ2-1,-,CASSLEVASVDEQFF
TRBV28,13,TRBJ1-1,-,CAILNGGNTEAFF
TRBV5-1,15,TRBJ2-2,TRBD1,CASTRTGEFAGELFF
TRBV14,13,TRBJ1-1,-,CASSPLRNTEAFF
TRBV12-3/TRBV12-4,16,TRBJ2-2,-,CASSLAGAQYTGELFF
TRBV5-1,15,TRBJ2-2,-,CASSLEPPNTGELFF
TRBV20-1,16,TRBJ2-6,-,CCASYGTFSGANVLTF
TRBV7-2,17,TRBJ2-1,TRBD1,CASSLSSGTASYNEQFF
TRBV24-1,20,TRBJ2-1,TRBD2,CATSDSIAGGPVSPLNEQFF
TRBV25-1,13,TRBJ1-6,-,CASSEGANSPLHF
TRBV9,15,TRBJ1-1,-,CASSVVAGPNTEAFF
TRBV10-3,12,TRBJ2-7,-,CAISRVGGEQYF
TRBV7-8,15,TRBJ2-3,TRBD2,CASSQEREFRDTQYF
TRBV3-1,20,TRBJ2-3,TRBD2,CASSQVGLAEKTTHIDTQYF